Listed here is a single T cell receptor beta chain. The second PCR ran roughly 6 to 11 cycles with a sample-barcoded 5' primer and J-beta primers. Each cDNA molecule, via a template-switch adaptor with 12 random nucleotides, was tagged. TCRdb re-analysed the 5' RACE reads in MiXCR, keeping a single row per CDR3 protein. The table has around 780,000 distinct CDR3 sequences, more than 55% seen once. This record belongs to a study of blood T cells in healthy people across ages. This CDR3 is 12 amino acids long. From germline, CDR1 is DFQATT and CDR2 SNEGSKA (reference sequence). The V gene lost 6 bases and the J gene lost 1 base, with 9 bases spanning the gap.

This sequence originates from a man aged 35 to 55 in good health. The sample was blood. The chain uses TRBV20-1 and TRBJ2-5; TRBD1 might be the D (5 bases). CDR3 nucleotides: TGCAGTGCCCCGACAGCCCAAGAGACCCAGTACTTC. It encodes CSAPTAQETQYF.